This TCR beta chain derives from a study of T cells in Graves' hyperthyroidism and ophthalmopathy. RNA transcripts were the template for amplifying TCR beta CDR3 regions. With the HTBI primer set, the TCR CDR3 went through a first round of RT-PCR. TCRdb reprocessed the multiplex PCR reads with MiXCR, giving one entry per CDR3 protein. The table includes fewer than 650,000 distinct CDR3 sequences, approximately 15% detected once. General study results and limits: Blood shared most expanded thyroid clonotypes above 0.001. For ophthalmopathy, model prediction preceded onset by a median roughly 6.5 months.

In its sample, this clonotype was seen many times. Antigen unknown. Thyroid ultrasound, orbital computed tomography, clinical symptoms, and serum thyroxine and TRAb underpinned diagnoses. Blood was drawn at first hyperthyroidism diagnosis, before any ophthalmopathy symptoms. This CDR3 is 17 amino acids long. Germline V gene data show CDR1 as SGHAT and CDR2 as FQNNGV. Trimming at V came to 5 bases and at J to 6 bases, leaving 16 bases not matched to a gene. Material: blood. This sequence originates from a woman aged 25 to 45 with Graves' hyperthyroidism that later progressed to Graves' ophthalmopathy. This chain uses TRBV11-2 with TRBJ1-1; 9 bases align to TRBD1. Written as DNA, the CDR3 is TGTGCCAGCAGCCTACAGGGACAGGGACGTCGGAAGCCTGAAGCTTTCTTT. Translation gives CASSLQGQGRRKPEAFF.